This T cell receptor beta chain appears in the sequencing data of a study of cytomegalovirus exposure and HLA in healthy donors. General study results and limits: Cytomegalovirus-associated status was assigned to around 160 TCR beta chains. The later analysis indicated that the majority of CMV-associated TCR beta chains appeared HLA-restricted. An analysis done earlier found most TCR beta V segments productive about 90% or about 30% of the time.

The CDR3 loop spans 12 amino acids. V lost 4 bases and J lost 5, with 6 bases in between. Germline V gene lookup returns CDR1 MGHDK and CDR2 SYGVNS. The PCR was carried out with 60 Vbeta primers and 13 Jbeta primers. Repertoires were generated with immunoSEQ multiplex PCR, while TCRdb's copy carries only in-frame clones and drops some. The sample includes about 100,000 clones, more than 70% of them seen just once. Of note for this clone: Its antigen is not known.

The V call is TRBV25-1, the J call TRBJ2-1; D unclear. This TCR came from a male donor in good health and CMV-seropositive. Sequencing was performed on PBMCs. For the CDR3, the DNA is TGTGCCAGCAGTGTTCACAACAATGAGCAGTTCTTC. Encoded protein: CASSVHNNEQFF.